This entry is about one TCR beta chain. This entry belongs to a study of control samples from healthy donors and cancer patients. This CDR3 region has 15 residues. Trimming at V came to 3 bases and at J to 3 bases, leaving 7 bases not matched to a gene. Germline assignment: CDR1 SGDLS and CDR2 YYNGEE. The assay was immunoSEQ multiplex PCR, and TCRdb's table has in-frame clones only and misses some. The sample has around 94,000 clones; about nine tenths are singletons. J is TRBJ1-2 and V is TRBV9; TRBD1 matches 8 bases. Sample: blood. The sequence came from a woman aged 18-35 years in good health. This chain's CDR3 is CASSARATGDYGYTF. The CDR3 DNA reads TGTGCCAGCAGCGCCAGAGCGACAGGGGACTATGGCTACACCTTC.